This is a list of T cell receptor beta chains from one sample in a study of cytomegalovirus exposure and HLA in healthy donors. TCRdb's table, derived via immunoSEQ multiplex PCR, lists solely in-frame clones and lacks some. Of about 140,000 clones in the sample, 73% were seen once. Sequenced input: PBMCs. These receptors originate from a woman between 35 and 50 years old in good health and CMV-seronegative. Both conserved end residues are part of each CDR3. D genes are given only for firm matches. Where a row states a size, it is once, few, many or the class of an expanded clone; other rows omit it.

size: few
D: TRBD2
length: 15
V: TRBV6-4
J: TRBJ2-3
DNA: TGTGCCAGCAGTACAACTAGCGGGGGGGCGGATACGCAGTATTTT
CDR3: CASSTTSGGADTQYF

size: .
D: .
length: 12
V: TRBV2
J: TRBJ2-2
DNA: TGTGCCAGCAGGGCACGAACCGGGGAGCTGTTTTTT
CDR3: CASRARTGELFF

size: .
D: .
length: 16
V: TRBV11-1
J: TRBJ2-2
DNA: TGTGCCAGCAGCTTCAATAACAGGCTTGGGACCGGGGAGCTGTTTTTT
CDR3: CASSFNNRLGTGELFF

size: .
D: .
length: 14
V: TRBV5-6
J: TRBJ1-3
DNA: TGTGCCAGCAGCGCAACACCCTCTGGAAACACCATATATTTT
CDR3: CASSATPSGNTIYF

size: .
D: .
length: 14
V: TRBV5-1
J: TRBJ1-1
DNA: TGCGCCAGCAGCTTGAGCGACCATTCCACTGAAGCTTTCTTT
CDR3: CASSLSDHSTEAFF

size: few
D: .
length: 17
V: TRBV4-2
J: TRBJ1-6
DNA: TGTGCCAGCAGCCAAGTTTCCGACAGCTCCTATAATTCACCCCTCCACTTT
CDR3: CASSQVSDSSYNSPLHF

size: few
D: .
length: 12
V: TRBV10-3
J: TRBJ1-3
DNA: TGTGCCCACGGGGGCTCTGGAAACACCATATATTTT
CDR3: CAHGGSGNTIYF

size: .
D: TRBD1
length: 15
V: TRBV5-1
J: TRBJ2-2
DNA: TGCGCCAGCAGCCCCCAGCCACAGGGGACCGGGGAGCTGTTTTTT
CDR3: CASSPQPQGTGELFF

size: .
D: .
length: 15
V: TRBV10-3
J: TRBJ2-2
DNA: TGTGCCATCAGTGTCTCCGACTCGAACACCGGGGAGCTGTTTTTT
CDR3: CAISVSDSNTGELFF

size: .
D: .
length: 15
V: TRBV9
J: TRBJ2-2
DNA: TGTGCCAGCAGCGTAGGGGCATTCGGCACCGGGGAGCTGTTTTTT
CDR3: CASSVGAFGTGELFF

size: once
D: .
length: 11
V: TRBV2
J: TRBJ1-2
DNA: TGTGCCAGCAAACAGAGCTATGGCTACACCTTC
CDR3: CASKQSYGYTF

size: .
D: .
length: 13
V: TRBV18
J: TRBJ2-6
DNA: TGTGCCAGCTCCGTGTCTGGGGCCAACGTCCTGACTTTC
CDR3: CASSVSGANVLTF

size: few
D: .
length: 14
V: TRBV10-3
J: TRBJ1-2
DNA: TGTGCCATCAGTGAGCAGGTTTCAAACTATGGCTACACCTTC
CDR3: CAISEQVSNYGYTF

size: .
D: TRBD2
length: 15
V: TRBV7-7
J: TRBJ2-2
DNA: TGTGCTAGCCAACAGAGCGGGGTTGGCACCGGGGAGCTGTTTTTT
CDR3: CASQQSGVGTGELFF

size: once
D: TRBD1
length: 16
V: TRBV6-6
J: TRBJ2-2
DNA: TGTGCCAGTGAAGAAAAGGGACAGGCTAACACCGGGGAGCTGTTTTTT
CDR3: CASEEKGQANTGELFF

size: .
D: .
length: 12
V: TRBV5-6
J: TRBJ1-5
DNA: TGTGCCAGCAGCTTCTTTCAGGGGACCCAGCATTTT
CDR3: CASSFFQGTQHF

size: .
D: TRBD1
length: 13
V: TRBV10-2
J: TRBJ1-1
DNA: TGCGCCAGCAGTGGACAGGGGGGGACTGAAGCTTTCTTT
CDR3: CASSGQGGTEAFF

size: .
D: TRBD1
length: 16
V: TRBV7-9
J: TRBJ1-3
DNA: TGTGCCAGCAGCTTTAGTTGGACAGGCTCTGGAAACACCATATATTTT
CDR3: CASSFSWTGSGNTIYF

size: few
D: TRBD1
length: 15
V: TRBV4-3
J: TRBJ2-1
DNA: TGCGCCAGCAGCCAAGGAGGGACAGTGGGCAATGAGCAGTTCTTC
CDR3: CASSQGGTVGNEQFF

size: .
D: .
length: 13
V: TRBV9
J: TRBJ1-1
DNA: TGTGCCAGCAGCGTAGATAGGAACACTGAAGCTTTCTTT
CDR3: CASSVDRNTEAFF

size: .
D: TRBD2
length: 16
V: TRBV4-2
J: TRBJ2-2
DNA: TGTGCCAGCAGTCCCACGGCGGGGGGGCATAGCGGGGAGCTGTTTTTT
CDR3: CASSPTAGGHSGELFF

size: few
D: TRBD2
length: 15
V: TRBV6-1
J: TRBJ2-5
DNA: TGTGCCAGCAGTGAACTAGCGGGGGGGCCAGAGACCCAGTACTTC
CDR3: CASSELAGGPETQYF

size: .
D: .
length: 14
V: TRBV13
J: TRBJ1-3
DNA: TGTGCCAGCAGCTTGGGTCAGGCCGGAAACACCATATATTTT
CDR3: CASSLGQAGNTIYF

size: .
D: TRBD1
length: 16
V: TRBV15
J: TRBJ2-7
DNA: TGTGCCACCAGCAGACCGGGACAGGGGTCCCCCTACGAGCAGTACTTC
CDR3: CATSRPGQGSPYEQYF

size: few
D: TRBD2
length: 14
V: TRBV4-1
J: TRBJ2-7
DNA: TGCGCCAGCAGCCAAGAAGGACTAGCGTACGAGCAGTACTTC
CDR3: CASSQEGLAYEQYF

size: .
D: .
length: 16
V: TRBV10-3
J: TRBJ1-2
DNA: TGTGCCATCAGTGAGTCGGGAGGGCCAGCTAACTATGGCTACACCTTC
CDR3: CAISESGGPANYGYTF

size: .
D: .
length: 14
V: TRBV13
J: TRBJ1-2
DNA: TGTGCCAGCAGCCCAAGCACTAGAGGGTATGGCTACACCTTC
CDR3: CASSPSTRGYGYTF

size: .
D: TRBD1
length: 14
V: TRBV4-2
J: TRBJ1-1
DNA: TGTGCCAGCAGCCCAACAGGGGATAACACTGAAGCTTTCTTT
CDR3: CASSPTGDNTEAFF

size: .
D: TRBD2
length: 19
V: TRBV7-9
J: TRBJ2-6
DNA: TGTGCCAGCACCTTACTAGCGGGGGGGCCGGGTTCTGGGGCCAACGTCCTGACTTTC
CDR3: CASTLLAGGPGSGANVLTF

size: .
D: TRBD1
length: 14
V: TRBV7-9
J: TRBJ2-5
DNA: TGTGCCAGCAGCGTAGGACAGGGGGGAGAGACCCAGTACTTC
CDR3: CASSVGQGGETQYF

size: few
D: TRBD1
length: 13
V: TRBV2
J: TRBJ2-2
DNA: TGTGCCAGCGACATACAGGGGGCAGGGGAGCTGTTTTTT
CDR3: CASDIQGAGELFF

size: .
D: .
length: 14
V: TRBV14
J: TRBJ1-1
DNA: TGTGCCAGCAGCCAATGGGGGCTGAACACTGAAGCTTTCTTT
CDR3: CASSQWGLNTEAFF

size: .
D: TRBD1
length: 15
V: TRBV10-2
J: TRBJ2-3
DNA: TGCGCCAGCCTCCCGGCAACAGGGGGCGCAGATACGCAGTATTTT
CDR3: CASLPATGGADTQYF

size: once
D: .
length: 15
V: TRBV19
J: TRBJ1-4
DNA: TGTGCCAGTAGTTACCAAAGAGTCCCTAATGAAAAACTGTTTTTT
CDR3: CASSYQRVPNEKLFF

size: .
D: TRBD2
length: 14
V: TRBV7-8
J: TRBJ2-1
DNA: TGTGCCAGCAGCTTTACGGCCGGGGGGAATGAGCAGTTCTTC
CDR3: CASSFTAGGNEQFF

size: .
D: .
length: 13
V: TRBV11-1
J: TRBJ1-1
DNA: TGTGCCAGCAGCTTTTTAGTGAACACTGAAGCTTTCTTT
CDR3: CASSFLVNTEAFF